The 26 T cell receptor beta chains in this list originate from one sample, sequenced in a study of blood T cells in healthy people across ages (dated by TCRdb to about 2015). Library prep was done by 5' RACE. Sequenced on an Illumina HiSeq 2500. A second PCR of about 7 to 12 cycles was performed with a sample-barcoded 5' primer and a J-beta primer mix. The public reads were reprocessed in TCRdb via fastp at Q25 and MiXCR, keeping in-frame beta chains. For every CDR3 protein sequence, its rows merge into one entry that carries the most common genes and DNA. Recorded for this sample are hundreds of thousands of distinct CDR3 sequences; roughly 25% of them occurred a single time. The ten largest make up over 2.5% of the sample. These records were also assigned to another study, of T cells of mothers and their children.

The specimen was blood. The receptors were gathered from a boy aged 5-17 years in good health.

This clonotype appeared many times. This chain connects TRBV7-9 to TRBJ2-7; possible D gene TRBD1, 5 bases. Per the germline V gene, CDR1 is SEHNR and CDR2 is FQNEAQ (reference sequence). The V end was cut by 5 bases, the J end by 0 bases, with 8 bases between. The length of the CDR3 is 13 residues. CDR3 residues: CASSRQSSYEQYF. CDR3 nucleotide sequence: TGTGCCAGCAGCCGACAGAGCTCCTACGAGCAGTACTTC.

The chain couples TRBV29-1 to TRBJ2-5; no clear D. CDR1 and CDR2 from the germline V gene are SQVTM and ANQGSEA. This CDR3 has 11 amino acids. V lost 5 bases and J lost 2, with 6 bases in between. CDR3 sequence: CSVLEQETQYF. As DNA, the CDR3 is TGCAGCGTTCTCGAGCAAGAGACCCAGTACTTC.

This clonotype appeared a few times. The chain uses TRBV9 and TRBJ1-2; D not resolved. Germline V lookup: CDR1 SGDLS, CDR2 YYNGEE. The ends were cut back, 4 bases at V and 4 bases at J, with 14 bases in the middle. This CDR3 contains 14 residues. The chain's CDR3 is CASSPRRSGYGYTF. The CDR3 DNA reads as TGTGCCAGCAGCCCCCGGAGGTCTGGCTATGGCTACACCTTC.

CDR3 DNA sequence: TGTGCCAGCAGTTTTTCGGGGCCCTATAATTCACCCCTCCACTTT. This sequence encodes CASSFSGPYNSPLHF. This chain connects TRBV6-1 to TRBJ1-6; D might be TRBD1 (5 bases). There are 15 residues in the CDR3. The V gene lost 5 bases and the J gene lost 2 bases, with 10 bases spanning the gap. CDR1 MNHNS and CDR2 SASEGT come from the germline V gene.

Only a few counts were recorded for this clonotype. V is TRBV2 and J is TRBJ2-6; possible D gene TRBD1, 6 bases. CDR1 and CDR2 (germline): SNHLY, FYNNEI. The CDR3 totals 16 residues. V gave up 5 bases and J gave up 2 bases, with 13 bases separating them. The CDR3 DNA reads as TGTGCCAGCAGTTCACAGGGTAGGGCTGGGGCCAACGTCCTGACTTTC. It translates to CASSSQGRAGANVLTF.

J is TRBJ1-5 and V is TRBV20-1, with unresolved D. Trimming took off 0 bases at V and 4 bases at J, with 10 bases between the two ends. Germline values: CDR1 DFQATT, CDR2 SNEGSKA (reference sequence). CDR3 size: 14 residues. The CDR3 DNA reads TGCAGTGCTAGAGATCTAAGGAGGAATCAGCCCCAGCATTTT. Translated: CSARDLRRNQPQHF.

About this clonotype: A read error may account for a junction end that differs from germline. The CDR3 reads CVSSFGSLPEQYF. In nucleotides, the CDR3 is TGTGTCAGCAGTTTTGGCAGCCTCCCGGAGCAGTACTTC. This sequence joins TRBV28 and TRBJ2-7; D is uncertain. Germline V gives CDR1 MDHEN, CDR2 SYDVKM. This CDR3 is 13 amino acids long.

J is TRBJ1-1 and V is TRBV27, with a weak D call TRBD1 (6 bases). The CDR3 covers 15 residues. Germline values: CDR1 MNHEY, CDR2 SMNVEV (reference sequence). The V gene lost 4 bases and the J gene lost 5 bases, with 17 bases spanning the gap. CDR3 in DNA: TGTGCCAGCAGTTCACCCGCGGAAGGGACAACTGAAGCTTTCTTT. Translating gives CASSSPAEGTTEAFF.

At least ten counts were recorded for this clonotype. This chain links TRBV6-5 with TRBJ2-1; D gene ambiguous. CDR1 and CDR2 (germline): MNHEY, SVGAGI. V was clipped by 2 bases and J by 1 base, with 9 bases between them. This CDR3 is 15 amino acids long. The CDR3 sequence: CASSYRDISYNEQFF. The CDR3, as DNA: TGTGCCAGCAGTTACAGAGACATATCCTACAATGAGCAGTTCTTC.

The DNA for the CDR3 is TGTGCCAGCTCACCGGCGGGACAGAGGGCCTACGAGCAGTACTTC. Translating gives CASSPAGQRAYEQYF. The genes are TRBV18 and TRBJ2-7; perhaps TRBD1 as D (7 bases). V was cut by 3 bases and J by 2 bases, with 14 bases left in between. Per the germline V gene, CDR1 is KGHSH and CDR2 is LQKENI. The CDR3 consists of 15 residues.

The chain combines TRBV20-1 with TRBJ2-5; D gene unclear. Trimming took off 4 bases at V and 2 bases at J, with 5 bases between the two ends. The V gene's germline CDR1 is DFQATT and CDR2 SNEGSKA (reference sequence). The CDR3 has 11 residues. CDR3 sequence reads: CSAKAQETQYF. For the CDR3, the DNA is TGCAGTGCTAAAGCGCAAGAGACCCAGTACTTC.

This chain uses TRBV4-1 with TRBJ2-5; 7 bases align to TRBD1. The J call may be incorrect, as the DNA end agrees better with TRBJ2-7. In germline, CDR1 is MGHRA, CDR2 YSYEKL. The CDR3 totals 16 residues. DNA of the CDR3: TGCGCCAGCAGCCAAGTTTTTGGGCAGGGGGACTACGAGCAGTACTTC. Protein sequence: CASSQVFGQGDYEQYF.

This clonotype has more than one count but fewer than ten. The chain combines TRBV15 with TRBJ2-5; 7 bases agree with TRBD2. CDR1 and CDR2 (germline): LNHNV, YYDKDF (reference sequence). This CDR3 has 15 amino acids. With V trimmed by 5 bases and J by 2 bases, 8 bases remained unmatched. The CDR3 here is CATSPGGTVQETQYF. The DNA of the CDR3 is TGTGCCACCAGCCCCGGGGGGACGGTGCAAGAGACCCAGTACTTC. Based on the CDR3 plus reference TRBV15 and TRBJ2-5, the full variable domain is DAMVIQNPRYQVTQFGKPVTLSCSQTLNHNVMYWYQQKSSQAPKLLFHYYDKDFNNEADTPDNFQSRRPNTSFCFLDIRSPGLGDTAMYLCATSPGGTVQETQYFGPGTRLLVL.

This clonotype was observed a handful of times. This sequence joins TRBV7-9 and TRBJ2-6; 8 bases fit TRBD1. Per the germline V gene, CDR1 is SEHNR and CDR2 is FQNEAQ (reference sequence). The CDR3 loop spans 19 amino acids. Trimming at V came to 11 bases and at J to 0 bases, leaving 18 bases not matched to a gene. This chain's CDR3 is CALRPPTGEYRSGANVLTF. DNA for the CDR3: TGTGCCCTACGCCCCCCGACAGGGGAATACCGCTCTGGGGCCAACGTCCTGACTTTC. The full variable domain, rest sourced from reference TRBV7-9 and TRBJ2-6, is DTGVSQNPRHKITKRGQNVTFRCDPISEHNRLYWYRQTLGQGPEFLTYFQNEAQLEKSRLLSDRFSAERPKGSFSTLEIQRTEQGDSAMYLCALRPPTGEYRSGANVLTFGAGSRLTVL.

CDR3 sequence (DNA): TGCGCCAGCAGTGAGTCGACAGAGACCTACGAGCAGTACTTC. It yields the protein CASSESTETYEQYF. The chain combines TRBV10-1 with TRBJ2-7; tentatively, D is TRBD1 (5 bases). Between the trimmed V and J ends, which lost 0 bases and 2 bases, there was a span of 8 bases. CDR1 and CDR2 (germline): WNHNN, SYGVQD (reference sequence). The CDR3 is made up of 14 amino acids.

J is TRBJ1-5 and V is TRBV6-2 or TRBV6-3, with unresolved D. The CDR3 sequence is 10 residues long. Germline V gives CDR1 MNHEY, CDR2 SVGEGT. The V gene lost 8 bases and the J gene lost 9 bases, with 8 bases spanning the gap. The CDR3 DNA follows: TGTGCCAGCGGCCGAGCGCCCCAGCATTTT. Translated, it gives CASGRAPQHF.

The rearrangement uses TRBV27 and TRBJ2-1; 7 positions match TRBD1. The germline V gene encodes CDR1 MNHEY and CDR2 SMNVEV (reference sequence). The CDR3 totals 14 residues. V trimming: 6 bases; J trimming: 3 bases; junction bases outside the gene matches: 5. DNA for the CDR3: TGTGCCAGCAGGGGACAGTTCCTCTACAATGAGCAGTTCTTC. It translates to CASRGQFLYNEQFF.

The chain uses TRBV12-3 or TRBV12-4 and TRBJ1-5; no firm D call. V lost 3 bases and J 4 bases, leaving 7 bases between the germline ends. This CDR3 region has 13 residues. The CDR3 spells CASSFSPNQPQHF. The CDR3 coding sequence is TGTGCCAGCAGTTTTTCCCCTAATCAGCCCCAGCATTTT.

The chain has TRBV18 and TRBJ2-1; the D is unclear. Germline V CDR1 and CDR2: KGHSH, LQKENI. The CDR3 is 12 residues long. Trimming cost V 3 bases and J 5 bases, with 5 bases left between them. The CDR3 DNA sequence: TGTGCCAGCTCACCTAAGGACAATGAGCAGTTCTTC. Amino acid sequence: CASSPKDNEQFF.

This clonotype was found a few times. This chain uses TRBV30 with TRBJ2-3; the D gene is possibly TRBD1 (5 bases). The CDR3 runs to 17 residues. Germline CDR1 reads GTSNPN; CDR2 reads SVGIG (reference sequence). V was clipped by 0 bases and J by 2 bases, with 18 bases between them. CDR3 nucleotide sequence: TGTGCCTGGAGTGTGAAACCGCAGGGTTGGGACACAGATACGCAGTATTTT. This translates into CAWSVKPQGWDTDTQYF.

V gene TRBV24-1 combines with J gene TRBJ1-3, with TRBD1 identical over 7 bases. Germline trimming cut 1 base from V and 0 bases from J; bases unmatched to any gene: 8. Germline CDR1 and CDR2: KGHDR and SFDVKD. The CDR3 spans 18 residues. The CDR3 DNA follows: TGTGCCACCAGTGATTTAGAGGGGACAGAAAACTCTGGAAACACCATATATTTT. Its protein is CATSDLEGTENSGNTIYF.

This clonotype was counted only a few times. This chain connects TRBV12-3 or TRBV12-4 to TRBJ2-2; D is uncertain. The CDR3 runs 13 residues. Between the trimmed V and J ends, which lost 0 bases and 4 bases, there was a span of 3 bases. This CDR3 reads CASSLAATGELFF. As DNA, the CDR3 is TGTGCCAGCAGTTTAGCGGCCACCGGGGAGCTGTTTTTT.

V and J are TRBV3-1 and TRBJ1-5; D might be TRBD1 (5 bases). The CDR3 sequence is 13 residues long. The V end lost 3 bases, the J end lost 5 bases, and 8 bases lay between the germline ends. CDR1 is LGHDT and CDR2 is YNNKEL in the germline V gene (reference sequence). CDR3 sequence: CASSHTGDQPQHF. In DNA form, the CDR3 reads TGTGCCAGCAGCCACACAGGAGATCAGCCCCAGCATTTT.

Many counts were recorded for this clonotype. The chain employs TRBV29-1 and TRBJ2-5, with a possible D match to TRBD2 (7 bases). CDR1 and CDR2 (germline): SQVTM, ANQGSEA. The CDR3 runs 16 residues. The V gene lost 1 base and the J gene lost 4 bases, with 19 bases spanning the gap. CDR3 amino acids: CSVEGVWGGQGETQYF. DNA of the CDR3: TGCAGCGTTGAAGGAGTGTGGGGGGGGCAGGGAGAGACCCAGTACTTC.

This clonotype showed up just a few times. The J gene is TRBJ1-5, the V gene TRBV7-2, with D possibly being TRBD1 (6 bases). V was cut by 1 base and J by 6 bases, with 10 bases left in between. The V gene's germline CDR1 is SGHTA and CDR2 FQGNSA. CDR3 size: 14 residues. The CDR3 DNA is TGTGCCAGCAGCTTAGGGGGGCCCGGTCAGCCCCAGCATTTT. Protein sequence: CASSLGGPGQPQHF.

V usage is TRBV5-1 and J usage is TRBJ2-3; D unresolved. V shed 0 bases and J shed 5 bases, with 4 bases lying between them. Germline CDR1 SGHRS, CDR2 YFSETQ. CDR3 length equals 12 residues. The CDR3 DNA reads as TGCGCCAGCAGCTTGGCCGAAGATACGCAGTATTTT. Protein product: CASSLAEDTQYF.